Presented here are 32 T cell receptor beta chains from one specimen sequenced in a study of OX40 agonist ivuxolimab in advanced cancers. Measured with immunoSEQ multiplex PCR; TCRdb has only the in-frame clones, and not every one. The sample consists of 55,000 to 65,000 clones, about 80% of them appearing once. Here the sequenced sample was CD4+ or CD8+ T cells sorted from blood, taken in a trial of the OX40 agonist ivuxolimab. The receptors shown here come from an adult with an advanced solid tumor such as melanoma, head and neck, liver or kidney cancer.

The V call is TRBV6-1, the J call TRBJ2-7, with TRBD2 as a possible D gene (6 bases). Trimming shortened V by 8 bases and J by 0 bases, and 8 bases separated the two germline ends. CDR1 and CDR2 (germline): MNHNS, SASEGT. This CDR3 contains 12 residues. CDR3 residues: CASREFSYEQYF. CDR3 in DNA: TGTGCCAGCCGGGAGTTCTCCTACGAGCAGTACTTC.

The chain employs TRBV11-2 and TRBJ2-4; no clear D gene. The germline CDR1 and CDR2 sequences are SGHAT and FQNNGV. Trimming took off 4 bases at V and 1 base at J, with 20 bases between the two ends. This CDR3 has 18 residues. The DNA for the CDR3 is TGTGCCAGCAGCTCACAAGGGATGGGGTACGGTGCCAAAAACATTCAGTACTTC. Its translation is CASSSQGMGYGAKNIQYF.

V and J are TRBV4-2 and TRBJ1-4; 8 bases line up with TRBD1. Trimming cost V 0 bases and J 8 bases; bases outside gene matches: 11. CDR1 and CDR2 (germline): LGHNA, YNFKEQ. The CDR3 is made up of 17 amino acids. The CDR3 DNA follows: TGTGCCAGCAGCCAAGATCGCGAGGGGACAGGTCGCGAAAAACTGTTTTTT. It translates to CASSQDREGTGREKLFF.

The chain is built from TRBV7-6 and TRBJ1-1; no firm D call. V lost 2 bases, J lost 7 bases, and 14 bases lay in between. The germline V gene encodes CDR1 SGHVS and CDR2 FNYEAQ. The CDR3 length is 14 residues. The CDR3 here is CASSLYEGGSEAFF. In DNA, the CDR3 is TGTGCCAGCAGCTTATATGAGGGCGGAAGTGAAGCTTTCTTT.

This rearrangement joins TRBV19 to TRBJ2-1, with 10 bases lining up with TRBD2. This CDR3 spans 20 amino acids. The germline V gene has CDR1 LNHDA and CDR2 SQIVND (reference sequence). The V and J ends lost 7 bases and 4 bases, in that order; junction bases with no gene match: 22. The CDR3 DNA sequence: TGTGCCAGTACCTATTGGGCTAGCGGGAGTCATAAGGAGGAGTACAATGAGCAGTTCTTC. This sequence encodes CASTYWASGSHKEEYNEQFF.

The V gene is TRBV9, the J gene TRBJ2-1, with D uncertain. Germline CDR1 is SGDLS and CDR2 is YYNGEE. The CDR3 length is 12 residues. The V gene lost 2 bases and the J gene lost 4 bases, with 4 bases spanning the gap. The CDR3, as DNA: TGTGCCAGCAGCGTGAGGTACAATGAGCAGTTCTTC. This translates into CASSVRYNEQFF. The full variable domain, its missing parts supplied by reference TRBV9 and TRBJ2-1, is DSGVTQTPKHLITATGQRVTLRCSPRSGDLSVYWYQQSLDQGLQFLIQYYNGEERAKGNILERFSAQQFPDLHSELNLSSLELGDSALYFCASSVRYNEQFFGPGTRLTVL.

V usage is TRBV7-2 and J usage is TRBJ2-7; 13 bases fit TRBD2. With V trimmed by 3 bases and J by 4 bases, 3 bases remained unmatched. Germline assignment: CDR1 SGHTA and CDR2 FQGNSA. This CDR3 contains 15 residues. This chain's CDR3 is CASSFRLAGGYEQYF. CDR3 nucleotide sequence: TGTGCCAGCAGCTTCAGACTAGCGGGAGGTTACGAGCAGTACTTC.

The rearrangement uses TRBV19 and TRBJ2-3; D is perhaps TRBD1 (8 bases). Germline values: CDR1 LNHDA, CDR2 SQIVND (reference sequence). The CDR3 runs to 16 residues. Trimming removed 4 bases at V and 2 bases at J, with 16 bases between. The CDR3 sequence: CASSTRTGRATDTQYF. CDR3 sequence (DNA): TGTGCCAGTAGTACCCGGACAGGGAGGGCCACAGATACGCAGTATTTT.

V usage is TRBV18 and J usage is TRBJ1-5, with 9 bases matching TRBD1. Germline-derived CDR1 and CDR2 are KGHSH and LQKENI. V lost 2 bases and J lost 5; bases outside the gene matches: 4. This CDR3 comprises 15 residues. Here the CDR3 DNA reads TGTGCCAGCTCACCAATTGGGGACAGGGATCAGCCCCAGCATTTT. It codes for CASSPIGDRDQPQHF.

The CDR3 nucleotides are TGTGCCAGCAGCGTAGGTCTGGGACAGGGGCCAAGGACCGGGGAGCTGTTTTTT. As protein: CASSVGLGQGPRTGELFF. The V gene is TRBV9, the J gene TRBJ2-2; TRBD1 aligns across 10 bases. CDR3 size: 18 residues. Per germline, CDR1 SGDLS and CDR2 YYNGEE. V trimming: 0 bases; J trimming: 5 bases; junction bases outside the gene matches: 10.

This clone was observed once. J is TRBJ2-4 and V is TRBV7-9; D is ambiguous. V was clipped by 1 base and J by 0 bases, with 7 bases between them. CDR1 and CDR2 (germline): SEHNR, FQNEAQ (reference sequence). The CDR3 covers 15 residues. As DNA, the CDR3 is TGTGCCAGCAGCTTAGAAACGCTAGCCAAAAACATTCAGTACTTC. Protein sequence: CASSLETLAKNIQYF.

The chain is built from TRBV15 and TRBJ1-6; possible D gene TRBD1, 5 bases. The V gene's germline CDR1 is LNHNV and CDR2 YYDKDF (reference sequence). The germline V and J ends were trimmed by 0 bases and 7 bases, with 7 bases remaining between them. This CDR3 contains 14 residues. CDR3 bases: TGTGCCACCAGCAGAGACCAGGGAAATTCACCCCTCCACTTT. Amino acid sequence: CATSRDQGNSPLHF. The full variable domain, with the rest looked up from reference TRBV15 and TRBJ1-6, is DAMVIQNPRYQVTQFGKPVTLSCSQTLNHNVMYWYQQKSSQAPKLLFHYYDKDFNNEADTPDNFQSRRPNTSFCFLDIRSPGLGDTAMYLCATSRDQGNSPLHFGNGTRLTVT.

The chain carries TRBV18 and TRBJ2-5; either TRBD1 or TRBD2 may fit D (5 bases each). This CDR3 region has 13 residues. Germline loops: CDR1 KGHSH, CDR2 LQKENI. V dropped 3 bases and J dropped 7 bases, with 12 bases sitting between them. The CDR3 region is CASSPGTVGTQYF. DNA of the CDR3: TGTGCCAGCTCACCGGGGACCGTTGGGACCCAGTACTTC.

The CDR3 loop reads CATETGRSYEQYF. DNA of the CDR3: TGTGCCACAGAGACAGGGAGAAGCTACGAGCAGTACTTC. This sequence joins TRBV30 and TRBJ2-7, with 7 nucleotides matching TRBD1. The germline V gene encodes CDR1 GTSNPN and CDR2 SVGIG (reference sequence). CDR3 length: 13 residues. V gave up 8 bases and J gave up 3 bases; unmatched junction bases: 10.

The chain couples TRBV4-1 to TRBJ2-7; D is uncertain. Between the trimmed V and J ends, which lost 2 bases and 3 bases, there was a span of 17 bases. The CDR3 extends over 16 amino acids. Germline V CDR1 and CDR2: MGHRA, YSYEKL. CDR3 in amino acids: CASSQQTLGAFYEQYF. DNA of the CDR3: TGCGCCAGCAGCCAACAGACGTTGGGCGCCTTCTACGAGCAGTACTTC.

V usage is TRBV15 and J usage is TRBJ1-3; D uncertain. Looked up from germline, CDR1 is LNHNV and CDR2 is YYDKDF (reference sequence). The CDR3 has 16 amino acids. The V end was cut by 0 bases, the J end by 3 bases, with 12 bases between. DNA of the CDR3: TGTGCCACCAGCAGAGACGTGCGGGCGGTTGGAAACACCATATATTTT. Protein product: CATSRDVRAVGNTIYF.

The chain joins TRBV9 to TRBJ2-3, with 7 bases matching TRBD1. J lost 9 bases, V lost 3 bases, and 10 bases had no gene match. CDR3 length equals 14 residues. Germline values: CDR1 SGDLS, CDR2 YYNGEE. The chain's CDR3 is CASSAESTGRTQYF. The CDR3 bases are TGTGCCAGCAGCGCGGAATCGACAGGGCGGACGCAGTATTTT.

The table lists this clone with a few counts. The V gene is TRBV5-4, the J gene TRBJ1-2; D is ambiguous. CDR1 is SGHNT and CDR2 is YYREEE in the germline V gene (reference sequence). V lost 0 bases and J 5 bases, leaving 8 bases between the germline ends. The CDR3 extends over 13 amino acids. The CDR3 is CASSLEQLYGYTF. CDR3 coding DNA: TGTGCCAGCAGCTTGGAACAGCTTTATGGCTACACCTTC.

The chain couples TRBV6-5 to TRBJ2-1; unclear D gene. The CDR3 has 13 amino acids. Per germline, CDR1 MNHEY and CDR2 SVGAGI. V gave up 10 bases and J gave up 0 bases, with 10 bases separating them. Here the CDR3 DNA reads TGTGCCATTCGGAGCAGCTCCTACAATGAGCAGTTCTTC. Its translation is CAIRSSSYNEQFF.

The chain employs TRBV5-4 and TRBJ2-2; 10 positions agree with TRBD1. V trimming: 2 bases; J trimming: 8 bases; junction bases outside the gene matches: 3. Germline values: CDR1 SGHNT, CDR2 YYREEE (reference sequence). This CDR3 has 14 amino acids. CDR3 region: CASSFRQGAGELFF. In nucleotides, the CDR3 is TGTGCCAGCAGCTTTCGACAGGGGGCTGGGGAGCTGTTTTTT.

The chain carries TRBV5-4 and TRBJ2-7; D is unclear. Trimming cost V 0 bases and J 0 bases, with 10 bases left between them. CDR3 size: 15 residues. Germline V gene lookup returns CDR1 SGHNT and CDR2 YYREEE (reference sequence). CDR3 in amino acids: CASSLDVSSSYEQYF. CDR3 DNA: TGTGCCAGCAGCTTGGACGTATCGAGCTCCTACGAGCAGTACTTC.

This clone has just one count. The genes are TRBV7-2 and TRBJ2-5, with unresolved D. In germline, CDR1 is SGHTA, CDR2 FQGNSA. The CDR3 sequence is 13 residues long. V was trimmed by 1 base and J by 3 bases, leaving 6 bases between them. The CDR3 reads CASSLGMKETQYF. CDR3 nucleotide sequence: TGTGCCAGCAGCTTAGGGATGAAAGAGACCCAGTACTTC.

The V call is TRBV2, the J call TRBJ2-3, with D maybe TRBD2 (6 bases). V dropped 7 bases and J dropped 6 bases, with 17 bases sitting between them. The CDR3 runs to 14 residues. Germline values: CDR1 SNHLY, CDR2 FYNNEI. The CDR3 DNA sequence: TGTGCCAGCACTCCTTCGGGACTGGGGGATACGCAGTATTTT. It encodes CASTPSGLGDTQYF.

The chain is built from TRBV10-1 and TRBJ2-7, with 10 bases that match TRBD1. Germline CDR1 reads WNHNN; CDR2 reads SYGVQD (reference sequence). This CDR3 has 16 residues. V dropped 6 bases and J dropped 2; count of bases not matched to a gene: 10. CDR3 in amino acids: CASSGDRQGATYEQYF. The CDR3 nucleotides are TGCGCCAGCAGCGGAGACCGACAGGGGGCCACCTACGAGCAGTACTTC.

The chain uses TRBV7-8 and TRBJ2-5, with D possibly being TRBD1 (6 bases). Germline CDR1 SGHVS, CDR2 FQNEAQ. The CDR3 consists of 15 residues. V dropped 1 base and J dropped 5 bases, with 14 bases sitting between them. The CDR3 nucleotides read TGTGCCAGCAGCTTAGAGACTACAGGGACGGAGACCCAGTACTTC. It is translated as CASSLETTGTETQYF.

This chain joins TRBV6-1 and TRBJ2-2; D is possibly TRBD1 (6 bases). CDR1 is MNHNS, CDR2 SASEGT, per germline. The V and J ends lost 6 bases and 5 bases respectively, with 13 bases between them. This CDR3 has 14 residues. The CDR3 DNA reads as TGTGCCAGCAGGCGAGAGGACAGAACCGGGGAGCTGTTTTTT. This translates into CASRREDRTGELFF.

CDR3 protein: CASSESAGSEQYF. The CDR3 nucleotides read TGCGCCAGCAGTGAGTCAGCAGGGTCCGAGCAGTACTTC. V and J are TRBV10-1 and TRBJ2-7; tentative D call: TRBD1 (5 bases). Germline CDR1 reads WNHNN; CDR2 reads SYGVQD (reference sequence). The V end was cut by 0 bases, the J end by 6 bases, with 9 bases between. This CDR3 contains 13 residues.

The genes are TRBV11-2 and TRBJ2-3; maybe TRBD1 (5 bases). Germline CDR1 is SGHAT and CDR2 is FQNNGV. The CDR3 extends over 14 amino acids. Deletions cut 7 bases from V and 5 bases from J, with 16 bases between. This CDR3 reads CASTSGSLLDTQYF. Written as DNA, the CDR3 is TGTGCCAGCACATCAGGGTCGTTATTAGATACGCAGTATTTT. Drawing the rest from reference TRBV11-2 and TRBJ2-3, the complete variable domain is EAGVAQSPRYKIIEKRQSVAFWCNPISGHATLYWYQQILGQGPKLLIQFQNNGVVDDSQLPKDRFSAERLKGVDSTLKIQPAKLEDSAVYLCASTSGSLLDTQYFGPGTRLTVL.

This clone was seen a single time. The genes are TRBV29-1 and TRBJ2-3, with D uncertain. V lost 3 bases and J lost 0, with 7 bases in between. This CDR3 has 13 residues. CDR1 SQVTM and CDR2 ANQGSEA come from the germline V gene. CDR3 sequence (DNA): TGCAGCGTTGATACGGTTAGCACAGATACGCAGTATTTT. Residues: CSVDTVSTDTQYF.

The J gene is TRBJ2-7, the V gene TRBV10-3; TRBD1 matches at 7 bases. The trim removed 3 bases at V and 3 bases at J, leaving 8 bases unmatched. Germline CDR1 and CDR2: ENHRY and SYGVKD. CDR3 length equals 15 residues. DNA of the CDR3: TGTGCCATCAGTGACGCTAGACAGGGTATCTACGAGCAGTACTTC. Protein sequence: CAISDARQGIYEQYF.

This clone was seen only once. The J gene is TRBJ1-1, the V gene TRBV28, with no clear D. Per germline, CDR1 MDHEN and CDR2 SYDVKM. Trimming stripped 6 bases from V and 4 bases from J, with 21 bases between. The CDR3 contains 16 residues. CDR3: CASSPRGELDSTEAFF. In DNA, the CDR3 is TGTGCCAGCAGCCCCCGCGGGGAATTAGATAGCACTGAAGCTTTCTTT.

V gene TRBV2 combines with J gene TRBJ1-1; the match to TRBD1 covers 9 bases. The CDR3 sequence is 15 residues long. V trimming: 6 bases; J trimming: 10 bases; junction bases outside the gene matches: 15. Germline V gene lookup returns CDR1 SNHLY and CDR2 FYNNEI. This CDR3 reads CASRAETGTGNRAFF. CDR3 DNA sequence: TGTGCCAGCAGGGCAGAAACCGGGACAGGGAATCGAGCTTTCTTT.